This entry lists 11 T cell receptor beta chains sequenced from one sample in a study of shared clonotypes between healthy human individuals. Profiling relied on immunoSEQ multiplex PCR, and the TCRdb table lists in-frame clones only, not all of them. Here the sample spans some 1.5 million clones, 95% to 99% being singletons. The sequencing input was naive CD4+ T cells sorted from blood. Noted subset: CD45RA+ positively selected. Every receptor here comes from a man aged 25-45 years in good health.

This clone was seen once. The chain joins TRBV15 to TRBJ2-1; D unclear. Trimming shortened V by 0 bases and J by 4 bases, and 10 bases separated the two germline ends. Germline V gene data show CDR1 as LNHNV and CDR2 as YYDKDF (reference sequence). The CDR3 loop spans 15 amino acids. The CDR3 reads CATSRDGKVYNEQFF. CDR3 DNA sequence: TGTGCCACCAGCAGAGATGGAAAAGTGTACAATGAGCAGTTCTTC.

The V gene is TRBV5-4, the J gene TRBJ1-2; D unclear. This CDR3 has 13 amino acids. V was shortened by 1 base and J by 7 bases, with 11 bases between the two germline ends. From germline, CDR1 is SGHNT and CDR2 YYREEE (reference sequence). CDR3 nucleotides: TGTGCCAGCAGCTTGCGGCACTCTGGTGGCTACACCTTC. Its protein product is CASSLRHSGGYTF.

This clone was counted between two and nine times. Distinct nucleotide sequences in the sample also encode this CDR3. The chain carries TRBV9 and TRBJ2-3, with D unclear. V lost 0 bases and J 0 bases, leaving 8 bases between the germline ends. The V gene's germline CDR1 is SGDLS and CDR2 YYNGEE. This CDR3 is built from 15 residues. The CDR3 loop is CASSVVGASTDTQYF. The DNA of the CDR3 is TGTGCCAGCAGCGTAGTAGGAGCGAGCACAGATACGCAGTATTTT.

The V gene is TRBV14, the J gene TRBJ2-7; D is possibly TRBD1 or TRBD2 (5 bases each). Trimming removed 0 bases at V and 2 bases at J, with 14 bases between. This CDR3 spans 16 amino acids. Germline loops: CDR1 SGHDN, CDR2 FVKESK. This CDR3 is CASSQEPPGSTYEQYF. DNA of the CDR3: TGTGCCAGCAGCCAAGAACCTCCAGGGAGTACCTACGAGCAGTACTTC.

This chain connects TRBV6-6 to TRBJ1-5; D not resolved. The CDR3 loop spans 12 amino acids. Germline CDR1 is MNHNY and CDR2 is SVGAGI (reference sequence). The V end lost 0 bases, the J end lost 8 bases, and 5 bases lay between the germline ends. This CDR3 reads CASSYSEEPQHF. In DNA, the CDR3 is TGTGCCAGCAGTTACTCCGAGGAGCCCCAGCATTTT.

This rearrangement joins TRBV5-4 to TRBJ1-1; tentatively, D is TRBD1 (6 bases). Germline V gives CDR1 SGHNT, CDR2 YYREEE (reference sequence). The CDR3 sequence is 15 residues long. V was clipped by 4 bases and J by 1 base, with 14 bases between them. CDR3 residues: CASSVPTGQNTEAFF. In DNA, the CDR3 is TGTGCCAGCAGCGTACCGACAGGTCAGAACACTGAAGCTTTCTTT.

The chain recombines TRBV6-5 with TRBJ2-5, with D perhaps matching TRBD1 (6 bases). This CDR3 has 16 amino acids. In germline, CDR1 is MNHEY, CDR2 SVGAGI. Trimming removed 0 bases from V and 2 bases from J, with 13 bases in between. CDR3 protein: CASSYSQGLGQETQYF. The CDR3 nucleotides read TGTGCCAGCAGTTACTCGCAGGGGTTGGGACAAGAGACCCAGTACTTC.

The chain employs TRBV5-1 and TRBJ1-5; D is uncertain. Germline loops: CDR1 SGHRS, CDR2 YFSETQ. V was cut by 3 bases and J by 3 bases, with 7 bases left in between. The CDR3 contains 13 residues. This CDR3 reads CASSSGPNQPQHF. As DNA, the CDR3 is TGCGCCAGCAGCTCCGGACCCAATCAGCCCCAGCATTTT.

J is TRBJ2-7 and V is TRBV4-1; tentative D call: TRBD1 (6 bases). Germline V CDR1 and CDR2: MGHRA, YSYEKL. V was trimmed by 1 base and J by 0 bases, leaving 19 bases between them. This CDR3 has 18 residues. CDR3 DNA: TGCGCCAGCAGCCAAGGGGAGATAGGGGGATATCCCTCCTACGAGCAGTACTTC. Its translation is CASSQGEIGGYPSYEQYF.

This clone has only one observation. The genes are TRBV10-3 and TRBJ2-3; 16 bases align to TRBD2. J lost 2 bases, V lost 6 bases, and 8 bases had no gene match. The length of the CDR3 is 18 residues. Per the germline V gene, CDR1 is ENHRY and CDR2 is SYGVKD. CDR3 loop: CAISGTSGREGHTDTQYF. Written as DNA, the CDR3 is TGTGCCATCAGCGGGACTAGCGGGAGGGAGGGACACACAGATACGCAGTATTTT.

The chain recombines TRBV4-1 with TRBJ2-1, with a weak D call TRBD2 (5 bases). V was trimmed by 2 bases and J by 0 bases, leaving 11 bases between them. The CDR3 sequence is 16 residues long. The germline gives CDR1 MGHRA, CDR2 YSYEKL. The CDR3 DNA reads TGCGCCAGCAGCCAACTACTAGGAAGCTCCTACAATGAGCAGTTCTTC. As protein: CASSQLLGSSYNEQFF.